A selection of T cell receptor beta chains follows, all from one sample in a study of T cells after yellow fever vaccination. MiXCR was run by TCRdb on the 5' RACE reads, yielding one entry per CDR3 protein. The sample has approximately 330,000 distinct CDR3 sequences, roughly 4% seen once. Sample: PBMCs, taken 5 days after the yellow fever booster vaccination. These receptors were collected from a man younger than 35 who received the YFV17D yellow fever vaccine. Both conserved end residues are part of each CDR3.

J gene | V gene | CDR3 protein
TRBJ2-1 | TRBV6-5 | CASSDHSLASYNEQFF
TRBJ2-5 | TRBV20-1 | CSARGQGSLAGIQETQYF
TRBJ2-1 | TRBV28 | CASSPGLRGVDEQFF
TRBJ2-3 | TRBV5-1 | CASRPDGPGSDTQYF
TRBJ2-3 | TRBV25-1 | CASSESADTQYF
TRBJ2-6 | TRBV7-2 | CASSLAGVLGGANVLTF
TRBJ1-2 | TRBV12-3/TRBV12-4 | CASSLTTLGSGGYTF
TRBJ2-1 | TRBV7-3 | CASSSSGGAREQFF
TRBJ2-3 | TRBV10-3 | CAIKGRLEFTDTQYF
TRBJ2-2 | TRBV15 | CATSRVGVGELFF
TRBJ2-7 | TRBV20-1 | CSARSNRGTYEQYF
TRBJ2-7 | TRBV5-6 | CASSLYKGAYEQYF
TRBJ1-1 | TRBV25-1 | CASSGLAGLAFF
TRBJ1-2 | TRBV12-3/TRBV12-4 | CASSFATGFYGYTF
TRBJ2-1 | TRBV4-3 | CASSPTSGGFNEQFF
TRBJ2-7 | TRBV29-1 | CSVRSSYEQYF
TRBJ2-5 | TRBV7-9 | CASSLEGPQETQYF
TRBJ1-6 | TRBV20-1 | CSARPPGYNSPLHF
TRBJ2-2 | TRBV29-1 | CSVDRLTGELFF
TRBJ2-7 | TRBV6-6 | CASSPTGFEEQYF
TRBJ2-5 | TRBV6-6 | CASGGTLETQYF
TRBJ2-3 | TRBV25-1 | CASGRVADTQYF
TRBJ2-7 | TRBV4-2 | CASSQVTGHEQYF
TRBJ1-5 | TRBV4-1 | CASSPRWVSNQPQHF
TRBJ2-3 | TRBV5-1 | CASSLGQGAITDTQYF